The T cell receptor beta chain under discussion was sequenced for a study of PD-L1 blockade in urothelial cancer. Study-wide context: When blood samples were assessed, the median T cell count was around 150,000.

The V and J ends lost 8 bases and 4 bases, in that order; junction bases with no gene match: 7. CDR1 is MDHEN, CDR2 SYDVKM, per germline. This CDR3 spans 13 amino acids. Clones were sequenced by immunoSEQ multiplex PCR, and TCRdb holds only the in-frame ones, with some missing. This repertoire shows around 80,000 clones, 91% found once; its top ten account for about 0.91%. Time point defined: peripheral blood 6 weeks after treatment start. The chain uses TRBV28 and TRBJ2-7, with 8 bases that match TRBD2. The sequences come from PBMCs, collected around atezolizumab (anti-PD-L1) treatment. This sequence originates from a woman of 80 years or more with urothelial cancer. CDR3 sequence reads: CASAVAGSYEQYF. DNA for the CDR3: TGTGCCAGCGCTGTAGCGGGATCGTACGAGCAGTACTTC.